This T cell receptor (beta chain) was found in a study of blood T cell repertoires in COVID-19. The wider study: Nucleic acid was either cDNA or gDNA, and it came from T cells, B-cell-depleted T cells, or PBMCs.

Authors' processing steps: Amplified reference gene primers provided the basis for estimating nucleated cell counts. Assay: immunoSEQ multiplex PCR; the TCRdb copy retains only in-frame clones and omits some. V and J calls and clone size are given by that table; D and trimming were obtained from the DNA. The sample lists around 150,000 clones, approximately 88% seen once, with less than 2.5% in the top ten. CDR1 SGHAT and CDR2 FQNNGV come from the germline V gene. Trimming removed 9 bases at V and 3 bases at J, with 17 bases between. The CDR3 runs 14 residues. The chain has TRBV11-2 and TRBJ1-2; tentative D call: TRBD1 (5 bases). Sequencing was done on a sample of peripheral blood. The receptor's source is a man in his 70s with acute or convalescent COVID-19. As DNA, the CDR3 is TGTGCCAGTGGGGCTGTGTCGGTGTACTATGGCTACACCTTC. Encoded protein: CASGAVSVYYGYTF.